The 14 T cell receptor beta chains below all came from one sample that was sequenced in a study of regulatory T cells in long-lasting Graves disease listed by TCRdb under 2021. The library came from multiplex PCR. The sample was run on an Illumina HiSeq 4000. TCR beta libraries were built with iRepertoire HTBI primers and Arm-PCR amplification of CDR3 regions. TCRdb's own reprocessing of the public reads used fastp at Q25 and MiXCR and kept productive beta chains. Identical CDR3 protein sequences are pooled into one entry, listed with their most common genes and DNA. The sample table records 400,000 to 600,000 distinct CDR3 sequences; roughly 21% of these occur just once. Roughly 7% of the sample is held by the ten biggest clonotypes. Reading the label with the study, this specimen's time point is: persistent/refractory GD, antithyroid drugs over 5 years with positive TRAb. RNA was extracted from PBMCs in TRIzol for both TCR sequencing and RNA sequencing.

Specimen: peripheral blood mononuclear cells (PBMCs), collected when the disease was refractory, from a patient treated with antithyroid drugs. The source of these receptors is a female donor with Graves disease.

As to this clonotype: One end of the junction varies from germline; a read error may be responsible. This chain uses TRBV7-9 with TRBJ1-1; D perhaps matches TRBD1 (6 bases). The CDR3 spans 14 residues. The germline V gene encodes CDR1 SEHNR and CDR2 FQNEAQ (reference sequence). CDR3 bases: TGTACCAGCAGCTTAGAGGACAGGAACACTGAAGCTTTCTTT. This translates into CTSSLEDRNTEAFF.

This clonotype occurred a few times. V is TRBV3-1 and J is TRBJ2-1, with D unclear. CDR1 and CDR2 from the germline V gene are LGHDT and YNNKEL (reference sequence). Trimming cost V 1 base and J 5 bases, with 9 bases left between them. The length of the CDR3 is 14 residues. CDR3 amino acids: CASSQVARDNEQFF. In nucleotides, the CDR3 is TGTGCCAGCAGCCAAGTGGCCCGAGACAATGAGCAGTTCTTC.

This rearrangement joins TRBV28 to TRBJ2-2, with TRBD1 matching over 8 bases. There are 17 residues in the CDR3. Per the germline V gene, CDR1 is MDHEN and CDR2 is SYDVKM. V shed 7 bases, J shed 1 base, and the junction held 11 bases outside the gene matches. CDR3: CASTLFDRGGNTGELFF. The DNA of the CDR3 is TGTGCCAGCACCTTATTCGACAGGGGAGGGAACACCGGGGAGCTGTTTTTT.

This clonotype was seen at least ten times. CDR3 in amino acids: CASRARSGTGGNQPQHF. The CDR3, as DNA: TGTGCCAGCAGAGCTCGTAGCGGGACCGGGGGTAATCAGCCCCAGCATTTT. The chain has TRBV6-1 and TRBJ1-5, with TRBD1 as a possible D gene (5 bases). From germline, CDR1 is MNHNS and CDR2 SASEGT. With 6 bases removed from V and 4 bases from J, the gap between germline ends came to 22 bases. There are 17 residues in the CDR3.

At least ten counts were recorded for this clonotype. This sequence joins TRBV28 and TRBJ2-7, with unresolved D. The CDR3 is made up of 16 amino acids. Germline assignment: CDR1 MDHEN and CDR2 SYDVKM. Trimming took 2 bases from V and 0 from J, leaving 14 bases between them. The CDR3 region is CASSLPLRWSSYEQYF. CDR3 nucleotides: TGTGCCAGCAGTTTACCTCTTAGGTGGAGCTCCTACGAGCAGTACTTC.

This clonotype was detected ten times or more. This chain connects TRBV3-1 to TRBJ1-2, with 7 bases lining up with TRBD1. CDR3 length equals 14 residues. Germline values: CDR1 LGHDT, CDR2 YNNKEL (reference sequence). V lost 6 bases, J lost 2 bases, and 6 bases stayed unmatched. CDR3 DNA sequence: TGTGCCAGCAGATCCACAGGGGTCAACTATGGCTACACCTTC. Translation gives CASRSTGVNYGYTF.

In the case of this clonotype: One base separates it from a far larger clone, so it is likely a read error. The V call is TRBV27, the J call TRBJ2-7; no clear D gene. Germline V lookup: CDR1 MNHEY, CDR2 SMNVEV (reference sequence). The CDR3 has 11 amino acids. CDR3 residues: CASRSSYGQYF. The DNA of the CDR3 is TGTGCCAGCAGGAGCTCCTACGGGCAGTACTTC.

The rearrangement joins TRBV4-1 to TRBJ1-2; possible D gene TRBD1, 6 bases. This CDR3 spans 16 amino acids. Deletions cut 4 bases from V and 1 base from J, with 16 bases between. Germline CDR1 reads MGHRA; CDR2 reads YSYEKL. CDR3 protein: CASSRSGAGVNYGYTF. The CDR3 DNA sequence: TGCGCCAGCAGCCGCTCCGGGGCAGGGGTTAACTATGGCTACACCTTC.

This clonotype occurred a few times. The chain uses TRBV6-2 or TRBV6-3 and TRBJ1-2; possible D gene TRBD1, 5 bases. With 2 bases removed from V and 0 bases from J, the gap between germline ends came to 10 bases. The CDR3 is 15 residues long. Germline V lookup: CDR1 MNHEY, CDR2 SVGEGT. The DNA for the CDR3 is TGTGCCAGCAGTTACAGCCCGACAGCTAACTATGGCTACACCTTC. Its translation: CASSYSPTANYGYTF.

This clonotype was seen once. This sequence joins TRBV29-1 and TRBJ2-4, with D perhaps TRBD2 (6 bases). This CDR3 region has 13 residues. CDR1 SQVTM and CDR2 ANQGSEA come from the germline V gene. The V gene lost 0 bases and the J gene lost 6 bases, with 9 bases spanning the gap. This chain's CDR3 is CSVEEEGTNIQYF. The CDR3 bases are TGCAGCGTTGAAGAGGAGGGTACAAACATTCAGTACTTC.

As to this clonotype: It may be a read error: a sequence one base away is much more abundant. The V gene is TRBV28, the J gene TRBJ1-1, with D perhaps TRBD1 (5 bases). Looked up from germline, CDR1 is MDHEN and CDR2 is SYDVKM. The V and J ends lost 10 bases and 2 bases respectively, with 29 bases between them. The CDR3 has 18 residues. The CDR3 sequence is CANPPSSGGMRKNTEAFF. As DNA, the CDR3 is TGTGCCAACCCTCCCTCATCCGGGGGGATGAGAAAAAACACTGAAGCTTTCTTT.

This chain connects TRBV7-2 to TRBJ2-2; 7 bases map to TRBD2. V shed 5 bases and J 6 bases; nucleotides not matched to a gene: 12. The germline CDR1 and CDR2 sequences are SGHTA and FQGNSA. This CDR3 is 16 amino acids long. The CDR3 protein is CASSGRGAGEAGELFF. The CDR3 bases are TGTGCCAGCAGCGGGAGAGGGGCGGGAGAAGCCGGGGAGCTGTTTTTT.

This chain connects TRBV29-1 to TRBJ1-2; D might be TRBD1 (5 bases). CDR1 is SQVTM, CDR2 ANQGSEA, per germline. V was trimmed by 6 bases and J by 5 bases, leaving 19 bases between them. The CDR3 has 14 amino acids. DNA of the CDR3: TGCAGCGTCGAGACCCCGCAGGGACCATATGGCTACACCTTC. It is translated as CSVETPQGPYGYTF.

This clonotype showed up many times. V usage is TRBV19 and J usage is TRBJ2-7; perhaps TRBD2 as D (5 bases). Trimming removed 7 bases at V and 0 bases at J, with 13 bases between. Germline assignment: CDR1 LNHDA and CDR2 SQIVND (reference sequence). CDR3 length equals 14 residues. For the CDR3, the DNA is TGTGCCAGTAAGGCTAGCTCCATCTCCTACGAGCAGTACTTC. This codes for CASKASSISYEQYF.